Presented here are 23 T cell receptor beta chains from one specimen sequenced in a study of OX40 agonist ivuxolimab in advanced cancers. Sequencing used immunoSEQ multiplex PCR; TCRdb keeps in-frame clones, though not all of them. Of over 100,000 clones listed, 75% to 90% are singletons. This specimen consisted of CD4+ or CD8+ T cells sorted from blood, obtained in a trial of the OX40 agonist ivuxolimab. The receptors were sampled from an adult with an advanced solid tumor such as melanoma, head and neck, liver or kidney cancer.

This clone was recorded only once. The chain recombines TRBV7-3 with TRBJ2-2; D uncertain. The CDR3 spans 15 residues. The germline V and J ends were trimmed by 5 bases and 0 bases, with 10 bases remaining between them. Germline lookup yields CDR1 SGHTA and CDR2 FQGTGA. The CDR3 nucleotides are TGTGCCAGCAGCACCGGTGCCTCGAACACCGGGGAGCTGTTTTTT. This translates into CASSTGASNTGELFF.

The rearrangement links TRBV5-4 to TRBJ2-5; no reliable D call. Looked up from germline, CDR1 is SGHNT and CDR2 is YYREEE (reference sequence). The V gene lost 4 bases and the J gene lost 2 bases, with 9 bases spanning the gap. There are 13 residues in the CDR3. The CDR3 loop is CASSPNVQETQYF. CDR3 DNA: TGTGCCAGCAGCCCCAACGTACAAGAGACCCAGTACTTC.

The J gene is TRBJ2-1, the V gene TRBV5-6; 11 nucleotides line up with TRBD1. CDR1 and CDR2 from the germline V gene are SGHDT and YYEEEE. The CDR3 extends over 14 amino acids. Losses at the gene ends were 3 bases for V and 10 bases for J; bases not matched to a gene: 6. CDR3 bases: TGTGCCAGCAGCTGGGACAGGGGGAATCGAGAGCAGTTCTTC. As protein: CASSWDRGNREQFF.

The V and J genes are TRBV19 and TRBJ2-1; D might be TRBD1 or TRBD2, each matching 6 bases. The germline V gene has CDR1 LNHDA and CDR2 SQIVND (reference sequence). V lost 3 bases and J lost 8, with 14 bases in between. This CDR3 is 14 amino acids long. The CDR3 coding sequence is TGTGCCAGTAGTATGGAGGGGGGAATTGATGAGCAGTTCTTC. This sequence encodes CASSMEGGIDEQFF. Complete variable domain (other parts from reference TRBV19 and TRBJ2-1): DGGITQSPKYLFRKEGQNVTLSCEQNLNHDAMYWYRQDPGQGLRLIYYSQIVNDFQKGDIAEGYSVSREKKESFPLTVTSAQKNPTAFYLCASSMEGGIDEQFFGPGTRLTVL.

The DNA of the CDR3 is TGCGCCAGCAGCTTAGAGACTAGTTCTCCCTCAGAGTACTTC. This codes for CASSLETSSPSEYF. The gene calls are TRBV5-1 and TRBJ2-5; D perhaps matches TRBD2 (6 bases). Trimming removed 2 bases at V and 12 bases at J, with 20 bases between. Germline assignment: CDR1 SGHRS and CDR2 YFSETQ. The CDR3 length is 14 residues.

The chain is built from TRBV7-9 and TRBJ2-7; 11 bases line up with TRBD1. Germline V gene sequence: CDR1 SEHNR, CDR2 FQNEAQ (reference sequence). V shed 5 bases and J 3 bases; nucleotides not matched to a gene: 3. The CDR3 sequence is 14 residues long. The CDR3 sequence is CASSMGQGDYEQYF. CDR3 nucleotide sequence: TGTGCCAGCAGCATGGGACAGGGGGACTACGAGCAGTACTTC.

This clone was detected once. The same CDR3 arises from other DNA sequences in this sample as well. This chain joins TRBV2 and TRBJ1-3; D not resolved. This CDR3 has 12 amino acids. CDR1 and CDR2 from the germline V gene are SNHLY and FYNNEI. Trimming pared 2 bases from V and 3 bases from J, leaving 2 bases between. The DNA for the CDR3 is TGTGCCAGCAGTGAAAGTGGAAACACCATATATTTT. This codes for CASSESGNTIYF.

The chain recombines TRBV14 with TRBJ2-1; 7 bases match TRBD1. Germline CDR1 SGHDN, CDR2 FVKESK. This CDR3 spans 15 amino acids. The V segment lost 2 bases and the J segment 3 bases; nucleotides outside the gene matches: 4. Written as DNA, the CDR3 is TGTGCCAGCAGCCAAACAGGGGTAGTCTACAATGAGCAGTTCTTC. Translation gives CASSQTGVVYNEQFF.

The chain recombines TRBV27 with TRBJ1-5; 9 bases are shared with TRBD1. This CDR3 region has 17 residues. Germline V lookup: CDR1 MNHEY, CDR2 SMNVEV (reference sequence). With V trimmed by 6 bases and J by 0 bases, 9 bases remained unmatched. Here the CDR3 DNA reads TGTGCCAGCAGAACGGGACAGGGACTTTATAGCAATCAGCCCCAGCATTTT. Translation: CASRTGQGLYSNQPQHF.

V gene TRBV5-6 combines with J gene TRBJ2-1; no clear D. V gave up 4 bases and J gave up 0 bases, with 14 bases separating them. The germline V gene has CDR1 SGHDT and CDR2 YYEEEE. The CDR3 is 16 residues long. In nucleotides, the CDR3 is TGTGCCAGCAGCCCCCTTGGCTTTAGCTCCTACAATGAGCAGTTCTTC. It codes for CASSPLGFSSYNEQFF.

V gene TRBV25-1 combines with J gene TRBJ1-3; D ambiguous. V gave up 1 base and J gave up 0 bases, with 7 bases separating them. Germline-derived CDR1 and CDR2 are MGHDK and SYGVNS. The CDR3 totals 15 residues. The CDR3 bases are TGTGCCAGCAGTGAATCCCTCCGCTCTGGAAACACCATATATTTT. Translated: CASSESLRSGNTIYF.

The chain employs TRBV14 and TRBJ2-1, with D unclear. With 4 bases removed from V and 10 bases from J, the gap between germline ends came to 11 bases. This CDR3 contains 12 residues. The germline V gene has CDR1 SGHDN and CDR2 FVKESK. CDR3 DNA sequence: TGTGCCAGCAGCCGACCGGTGGGCGAGCAGTTCTTC. Translating gives CASSRPVGEQFF.

The CDR3 DNA reads TGTGCCTGGGCGACGCCAAGGACAGGGTGGGGCTACACCTTC. Protein sequence: CAWATPRTGWGYTF. The J gene is TRBJ1-2, the V gene TRBV30, with TRBD1 matching 8 bases. V was pared by 5 bases and J by 8 bases, with 13 bases of the junction left unmatched. The CDR3 sequence is 14 residues long. Germline V gene lookup returns CDR1 GTSNPN and CDR2 SVGIG (reference sequence).

This rearrangement joins TRBV4-3 to TRBJ1-2; unclear D gene. Germline V lookup: CDR1 LGHNA, CDR2 YSLEER. The CDR3 is 15 residues long. The V gene lost 0 bases and the J gene lost 4 bases, with 12 bases spanning the gap. CDR3 region: CASSQDRESLYGYTF. CDR3 nucleotide sequence: TGCGCCAGCAGCCAAGACCGGGAGAGCCTCTATGGCTACACCTTC.

The J gene is TRBJ1-1, the V gene TRBV11-1; 10 bases are shared with TRBD1. Trimming took 4 bases from V and 10 from J; bases not matched to a gene: 3. The V gene's germline CDR1 is SGHAT and CDR2 FQDESV (reference sequence). CDR3 length: 12 residues. The CDR3 region has the DNA TGTGCCAGCAGCTGGGGACAGGGGACAGCTTTCTTT. Translating it yields CASSWGQGTAFF.

The V gene is TRBV29-1, the J gene TRBJ2-3; TRBD2 agrees at 7 bases. V lost 8 bases to trimming and J lost 1 base; unmatched junction nucleotides: 6. Per germline, CDR1 SQVTM and CDR2 ANQGSEA. The CDR3 runs to 13 residues. CDR3: CSSGGGGTDTQYF. The CDR3 DNA is TGCAGCTCCGGGGGAGGGGGCACAGATACGCAGTATTTT.

This chain joins TRBV5-5 and TRBJ1-1; possibly TRBD1 for D (5 bases). The CDR3 length is 13 residues. CDR1 is SGHKS, CDR2 YYEKEE, per germline (reference sequence). Trimming took off 2 bases at V and 5 bases at J, with 10 bases between the two ends. The chain's CDR3 is CASSFQGGTEAFF. CDR3 nucleotides: TGTGCCAGCAGCTTTCAGGGTGGGACTGAAGCTTTCTTT.

The V and J genes are TRBV7-2 and TRBJ2-5; 9 nucleotides align to TRBD2. The DNA end favors TRBJ2-7, so the J call may be wrong. The germline CDR1 and CDR2 sequences are SGHTA and FQGNSA. There are 14 residues in the CDR3. This CDR3 is CASSRPGLAYEQYF. CDR3 nucleotide sequence: TGTGCCAGCAGCAGACCGGGACTAGCTTACGAGCAGTACTTC.

The rearrangement uses TRBV19 and TRBJ2-1; TRBD1 agrees at 10 bases. CDR1 is LNHDA, CDR2 SQIVND, per germline (reference sequence). V trimming: 5 bases; J trimming: 9 bases; junction bases outside the gene matches: 7. This CDR3 has 14 amino acids. This chain's CDR3 is CASSGTGALSEQFF. CDR3 sequence (DNA): TGTGCCAGTAGTGGGACAGGGGCCCTTAGTGAGCAGTTCTTC.

The V and J genes are TRBV30 and TRBJ1-2; D might be TRBD1 (5 bases). Per germline, CDR1 GTSNPN and CDR2 SVGIG (reference sequence). CDR3 length: 14 amino acids. V lost 1 base and J lost 1, with 10 bases in between. The CDR3 coding sequence is TGTGCCTGGAGTGAGCGACAGAATAACTATGGCTACACCTTC. It codes for CAWSERQNNYGYTF. Full variable domain (rest looked up from reference TRBV30 and TRBJ1-2): SQTIHQWPATLVQPVGSPLSLECTVEGTSNPNLYWYRQAAGRGLQLLFYSVGIGQISSEVPQNLSASRPQDRQFILSSKKLLLSDSGFYLCAWSERQNNYGYTFGSGTRLTVV.

This chain links TRBV10-3 with TRBJ1-6; the D gene is possibly TRBD1 (6 bases). Trimming cost V 6 bases and J 14 bases, with 17 bases left between them. CDR3 length: 13 residues. Germline values: CDR1 ENHRY, CDR2 SYGVKD. Here the CDR3 DNA reads TGTGCCATCAGAATACAGGGAGGGGACACCCTCCACTTT. Residues: CAIRIQGGDTLHF.

Details on this clone: At the DNA level, this CDR3 is encoded by other sequences in the same sample as well. V usage is TRBV5-1 and J usage is TRBJ1-4, with TRBD1 matching over 11 bases. Losses at the gene ends were 0 bases for V and 7 bases for J; bases not matched to a gene: 2. The CDR3 consists of 15 residues. Germline V lookup: CDR1 SGHRS, CDR2 YFSETQ. CDR3 region: CASSLAGTGGEKLFF. CDR3 DNA sequence: TGCGCCAGCAGCTTGGCCGGGACAGGGGGTGAAAAACTGTTTTTT.

DNA of the CDR3: TGTGCCAGCAGCTTTTATGGACTTGACAGGGATCTTTTCTTT. Amino acids: CASSFYGLDRDLFF. The chain combines TRBV5-6 with TRBJ1-1, with 7 nucleotides matching TRBD1. CDR3 length: 14 residues. Per the germline V gene, CDR1 is SGHDT and CDR2 is YYEEEE. Trimming took 2 bases from V and 13 from J; bases not matched to a gene: 14.